The 29 T cell receptor beta chains presented below share a single source sample, sequenced in a study of blood T cell repertoires in COVID-19. Clones were sequenced by immunoSEQ multiplex PCR, and TCRdb holds only the in-frame ones, with some missing. In the table there are a few hundred thousand clones, around 86% of which are singletons. Sequenced: PBMCs or T cells enriched from blood (not recorded which). These receptors originate from a woman between 18 and 30 years old who had recovered from COVID-19.

The chain carries TRBV18 and TRBJ2-1; 8 bases align to TRBD2. CDR3 size: 15 residues. The germline V gene has CDR1 KGHSH and CDR2 LQKENI. Unmatched junction bases numbered 10, after V lost 4 bases and J lost 8 bases. In DNA form, the CDR3 reads TGTGCCAGCTCACTCGGGGGACTAGGAGGGTATGAGCAGTTCTTC. Translation: CASSLGGLGGYEQFF.

J is TRBJ1-2 and V is TRBV28; 9 bases are a match to TRBD1. With 3 bases clipped from V and 4 bases from J, the junction kept 6 bases outside the gene matches. The CDR3 length is 15 residues. The V gene's germline CDR1 is MDHEN and CDR2 SYDVKM. CDR3 sequence (DNA): TGTGCCAGCAGTTTTGGGGACAGGGAGTTCTATGGCTACACCTTC. Protein product: CASSFGDREFYGYTF.

This clone was picked up one time. The chain carries TRBV4-1 and TRBJ2-2; 11 bases align to TRBD2. This CDR3 comprises 16 residues. Germline V gene lookup returns CDR1 MGHRA and CDR2 YSYEKL. V shed 3 bases and J 1 base; nucleotides not matched to a gene: 1. CDR3 DNA sequence: TGCGCCAGCAGCCAGGGACTAGCGGTGAACACCGGGGAGCTGTTTTTT. Translating it yields CASSQGLAVNTGELFF.

This chain joins TRBV12-3 or TRBV12-4 and TRBJ1-1; D might be TRBD1 (5 bases). CDR3 length equals 11 residues. The V end lost 8 bases, the J end lost 5 bases, and 9 bases lay between the germline ends. CDR3 residues: CASVGGTEAFF. In DNA form, the CDR3 reads TGTGCCAGCGTGGGGGGGACTGAAGCTTTCTTT.

This chain connects TRBV30 to TRBJ1-2; 7 bases fit TRBD1. The CDR3 consists of 14 residues. Germline V gives CDR1 GTSNPN, CDR2 SVGIG (reference sequence). With V trimmed by 0 bases and J by 4 bases, 5 bases remained unmatched. CDR3 sequence: CAWSVIGGVYGYTF. The CDR3 DNA sequence: TGTGCCTGGAGTGTAATAGGGGGCGTCTATGGCTACACCTTC.

V and J are TRBV6-5 and TRBJ1-1; 9 positions match TRBD1. V dropped 5 bases and J dropped 11; count of bases not matched to a gene: 3. The CDR3 totals 11 residues. Germline assignment: CDR1 MNHEY and CDR2 SVGAGI. CDR3 bases: TGTGCCAGCAGTCACAGGGGGCAGGCTTTCTTT. Its translation is CASSHRGQAFF.

The V gene is TRBV9, the J gene TRBJ2-1, with 9 positions matching TRBD2. Germline loops: CDR1 SGDLS, CDR2 YYNGEE. J gave up 7 bases and V 3 bases, and 5 bases lay outside the gene matches. The CDR3 totals 14 residues. The CDR3 nucleotides read TGTGCCAGCAGCGGTGCGGGACTAGCAAATGAGCAGTTCTTC. Its protein product is CASSGAGLANEQFF.

In its sample, this clone was seen once. The chain couples TRBV27 to TRBJ2-7; D unresolved. The ends were cut back, 3 bases at V and 2 bases at J, with 11 bases in the middle. This CDR3 has 14 residues. Germline lookup yields CDR1 MNHEY and CDR2 SMNVEV (reference sequence). The CDR3, as DNA: TGTGCCAGCAGTTTGGTCGGCAGGCCCTACGAGCAGTACTTC. As protein: CASSLVGRPYEQYF.

V and J are TRBV19 and TRBJ2-3; 9 bases line up with TRBD1. CDR1 and CDR2 from the germline V gene are LNHDA and SQIVND (reference sequence). CDR3 length: 18 residues. Trimming took 5 bases from V and 4 from J; bases not matched to a gene: 16. CDR3 DNA sequence: TGTGCCAGTAGTCCTCAAAACAGGGGGCCCCTCCGCGCAGATACGCAGTATTTT. Protein sequence: CASSPQNRGPLRADTQYF.

This rearrangement joins TRBV3-1 (or the pseudogene TRBV3-2) to TRBJ2-1; TRBD1 matches 9 bases. After removal of 4 bases from V and 6 bases from J, the junction contained 7 bases not matched to a gene. CDR3 length: 15 residues. The germline V gene encodes CDR1 LGHDT and CDR2 YNNKEL (reference sequence). CDR3 sequence reads: CASSREGQGPNEQFF. The CDR3 region has the DNA TGTGCCAGCAGCCGGGAGGGACAGGGCCCCAATGAGCAGTTCTTC.

The chain combines TRBV25-1 with TRBJ2-7, with a tentative D call TRBD1 (5 bases). V was shortened by 4 bases and J by 5 bases, with 15 bases between the two germline ends. Germline CDR1 MGHDK, CDR2 SYGVNS. The CDR3 runs 14 residues. The CDR3 bases are TGTGCCAGCAGTGTCGCAGGGATGTTCCACGAGCAGTACTTC. Encoded protein: CASSVAGMFHEQYF.

The gene calls are TRBV19 and TRBJ2-1; TRBD2 might be the D (6 bases). Germline V gives CDR1 LNHDA, CDR2 SQIVND (reference sequence). This CDR3 is 17 amino acids long. The V gene lost 5 bases and the J gene lost 1 base, with 18 bases spanning the gap. This CDR3 is CASSHLPGGYSYNEQFF. CDR3 DNA sequence: TGTGCCAGTAGTCATCTACCCGGGGGTTATTCCTACAATGAGCAGTTCTTC.

The chain joins TRBV2 to TRBJ1-4, with 8 positions matching TRBD1. Germline V gene data show CDR1 as SNHLY and CDR2 as FYNNEI. The CDR3 length is 14 residues. V lost 3 bases and J lost 6; bases outside the gene matches: 3. This chain's CDR3 is CASSDRGRDEKLFF. CDR3 coding DNA: TGTGCCAGCAGTGACAGGGGGCGGGATGAAAAACTGTTTTTT.

The chain combines TRBV5-6 with TRBJ2-5; possibly TRBD2 for D (5 bases). The CDR3 is 16 amino acids. Germline V gene lookup returns CDR1 SGHDT and CDR2 YYEEEE. Trimming left V 2 bases short and J 5 bases short, with 19 bases between. CDR3 nucleotide sequence: TGTGCCAGCAGCTTAAGAGGGTTATTTGTTTTGGAGACCCAGTACTTC. It is translated as CASSLRGLFVLETQYF.

The chain employs TRBV19 and TRBJ1-1; 7 positions agree with TRBD1. The CDR3 extends over 13 amino acids. V lost 6 bases and J lost 2; bases outside the gene matches: 3. From germline, CDR1 is LNHDA and CDR2 SQIVND (reference sequence). CDR3 sequence (DNA): TGTGCCAGTAGCAACAGGGGAAACACTGAAGCTTTCTTT. Its protein is CASSNRGNTEAFF.

This clone was detected only once. The chain employs TRBV14 and TRBJ1-2; D call uncertain. The CDR3 covers 12 residues. Germline CDR1 reads SGHDN; CDR2 reads FVKESK. V lost 4 bases and J lost 4, with 7 bases in between. Here the CDR3 reads CASSPDRYGYTF. CDR3 coding DNA: TGTGCCAGCAGCCCAGACCGCTATGGCTACACCTTC.

The V call is TRBV7-2, the J call TRBJ2-1; 7 bases are a match to TRBD2. The CDR3 is made up of 15 amino acids. J lost 2 bases, V lost 5 bases, and 6 bases had no gene match. Germline assignment: CDR1 SGHTA and CDR2 FQGNSA. The CDR3 sequence: CASSPGAGAYNEQFF. In DNA form, the CDR3 reads TGTGCCAGCAGCCCCGGGGCGGGAGCCTACAATGAGCAGTTCTTC.

The J gene is TRBJ1-1, the V gene TRBV7-3, with 7 bases matching TRBD1. The CDR3 consists of 11 residues. V gave up 5 bases and J gave up 8 bases; unmatched junction bases: 2. The germline V gene encodes CDR1 SGHTA and CDR2 FQGTGA. CDR3 coding DNA: TGTGCCAGCAGCATGGGACAGGAAGCTTTCTTT. This encodes CASSMGQEAFF.

The chain recombines TRBV28 with TRBJ1-2; D is unresolved. Germline CDR1 MDHEN, CDR2 SYDVKM. V lost 6 bases and J lost 2, with 13 bases in between. The CDR3 extends over 14 amino acids. DNA of the CDR3: TGTGCCAGCAGCCCAGAAATTTGGAACTATGGCTACACCTTC. Protein product: CASSPEIWNYGYTF.

The rearrangement uses TRBV5-1 and TRBJ2-5; 7 bases map to TRBD2. CDR1 is SGHRS and CDR2 is YFSETQ in the germline V gene. The J segment lost 9 bases and the V segment lost 0 bases, leaving 14 bases of the junction unmatched. The CDR3 spans 16 residues. The CDR3: CASSLGPASGLRSQYF. CDR3 nucleotide sequence: TGCGCCAGCAGCTTGGGTCCGGCTAGCGGCTTAAGGTCCCAGTACTTC.

This chain joins TRBV7-9 and TRBJ2-2; D gene unclear. The ends were cut back, 2 bases at V and 7 bases at J, with 14 bases in the middle. Germline assignment: CDR1 SEHNR and CDR2 FQNEAQ (reference sequence). CDR3 length equals 15 residues. The CDR3 DNA sequence: TGTGCCAGCAGCTTATCAGTGCCCAAAGTCGGGGAGCTGTTTTTT. It yields the protein CASSLSVPKVGELFF.

In its sample, this clone was seen once. The chain has TRBV30 and TRBJ1-6; tentative D call: TRBD1 (5 bases). Germline V gene sequence: CDR1 GTSNPN, CDR2 SVGIG (reference sequence). The CDR3 is 15 residues long. Trimming pared 0 bases from V and 2 bases from J, leaving 8 bases between. This chain's CDR3 is CAWSVTGAYNSPLHF. In DNA form, the CDR3 reads TGTGCCTGGAGTGTAACAGGCGCCTATAATTCACCCCTCCACTTT. Full variable domain (missing parts from reference TRBV30 and TRBJ1-6): SQTIHQWPATLVQPVGSPLSLECTVEGTSNPNLYWYRQAAGRGLQLLFYSVGIGQISSEVPQNLSASRPQDRQFILSSKKLLLSDSGFYLCAWSVTGAYNSPLHFGNGTRLTVT.

This rearrangement joins TRBV6-5 to TRBJ1-2; the D is unclear. The CDR3 consists of 12 residues. Per the germline V gene, CDR1 is MNHEY and CDR2 is SVGAGI. V lost 8 bases and J 5 bases, leaving 12 bases between the germline ends. CDR3 sequence (DNA): TGTGCCAGCGGACTTTTAGGGTATGGCTACACCTTC. As protein: CASGLLGYGYTF.

This clone was seen only a few times. The chain is built from TRBV29-1 and TRBJ2-1; D possibly corresponds to TRBD2 (5 bases). CDR1 is SQVTM, CDR2 ANQGSEA, per germline. The CDR3 totals 15 residues. The V end was cut by 5 bases, the J end by 0 bases, with 14 bases between. This CDR3 is CSVIFFSDSYNEQFF. The CDR3 region has the DNA TGCAGCGTTATTTTCTTTAGCGACTCCTACAATGAGCAGTTCTTC.

This chain joins TRBV18 and TRBJ1-1; 7 bases align to TRBD1. CDR1 KGHSH and CDR2 LQKENI come from the germline V gene. The CDR3 loop spans 17 amino acids. J was trimmed by 1 base and V by 6 bases; bases with no gene match: 14. The CDR3, as DNA: TGTGCCAGCTCCCCCCGGACAGGCGAGGGCAGGAACACTGAAGCTTTCTTT. Protein sequence: CASSPRTGEGRNTEAFF.

The rearrangement joins TRBV29-1 to TRBJ1-2; D may be TRBD1 (6 bases). CDR3 length equals 12 residues. Germline CDR1 reads SQVTM; CDR2 reads ANQGSEA. V lost 3 bases and J lost 3, with 8 bases in between. The CDR3 sequence: CSVDTGHYGYTF. In DNA, the CDR3 is TGCAGCGTTGACACAGGGCACTATGGCTACACCTTC.

J is TRBJ2-7 and V is TRBV3-1 (or the pseudogene TRBV3-2), with D maybe TRBD1 (5 bases). Looked up from germline, CDR1 is LGHDT and CDR2 is YNNKEL (reference sequence). Trimming removed 1 base at V and 2 bases at J, with 12 bases between. The CDR3 is 15 amino acids. CDR3 region: CASSQVVGQAYEQYF. CDR3 bases: TGTGCCAGCAGCCAAGTCGTCGGACAAGCCTACGAGCAGTACTTC.

Only one count was recorded for this clone. The rearrangement links TRBV5-5 to TRBJ1-5; 8 bases are shared with TRBD1. In germline, CDR1 is SGHKS, CDR2 YYEKEE (reference sequence). The J segment lost 7 bases and the V segment lost 4 bases, leaving 10 bases of the junction unmatched. The CDR3 consists of 15 residues. DNA of the CDR3: TGTGCCAGCAGCCTACGGACAGGGTATATGCAGCCCCAGCATTTT. Protein product: CASSLRTGYMQPQHF.

The chain recombines TRBV15 with TRBJ1-1; D is uncertain. V was clipped by 0 bases and J by 11 bases, with 13 bases between them. The CDR3 covers 13 residues. CDR1 and CDR2 from the germline V gene are LNHNV and YYDKDF (reference sequence). CDR3 in DNA: TGTGCCACCAGCAGAGACAGATACTACGGTGCTTTCTTT. This gives the protein CATSRDRYYGAFF.